Listed below are T cell receptor beta chains from one sample, sequenced in a study of T cell changes during pregnancy in multiple sclerosis. Assay used: immunoSEQ multiplex PCR; TCRdb lists only in-frame clones, some missing. The table includes about 75,000 clones, 70% to 90% detected once. The sequences come from peripheral blood, collected in the first trimester of pregnancy. These receptors were taken from a female donor in good health, enrolled as a control in a pregnancy study. CDR3s include the opening cysteine and the closing phenylalanine or tryptophan. Each record gives: V gene, J gene, clone size, D gene, CDR3 DNA, CDR3 protein. D genes are given only for firm matches. Not every row has a clone size; where given, it reads once, few, many or a size class.

>TRBV5-5|TRBJ2-6|.|.
TGTGCCAGCAGCTTGTTGGCCTCTGGGGCCAACGTCCTGACTTTC
CASSLLASGANVLTF
>TRBV5-1|TRBJ2-1|.|.
TGCGCCAGCAGCTTGGCGGTCGGAGGGGGGGGGTCCAATGAGCAGTTCTTC
CASSLAVGGGGSNEQFF
>TRBV5-1|TRBJ2-3|.|.
TGCGCCAGCAGCTGGGAGTATACGCAGTATTTT
CASSWEYTQYF
>TRBV5-1|TRBJ1-1|.|.
TGCGCCAGCAGCTTCTGGAGCTCGAACACTGAAGCTTTCTTT
CASSFWSSNTEAFF
>TRBV10-3|TRBJ2-3|.|.
TGTGCCAGCGAGGGACATCCTGAAGGGGATACGCAGTATTTT
CASEGHPEGDTQYF
>TRBV19|TRBJ1-5|.|TRBD1
TGTGCCAGTAGCATCGACAGGGCATGGCGCAATCAGCCCCAGCATTTT
CASSIDRAWRNQPQHF
>TRBV18|TRBJ2-5|once|TRBD2
TGTGCCAGCTCACCACGGCGGGGGGACCAAGAGACCCAGTACTTC
CASSPRRGDQETQYF
>TRBV6-1|TRBJ2-1|.|TRBD2
TGTGCCAGCAGTGAAGAAGCCTATGGACTAGGGACGAGTTTCTACAATGAGCAGTTCTTC
CASSEEAYGLGTSFYNEQFF
>TRBV27|TRBJ2-3|.|TRBD2
TGTGCCAGCAGTTTCGGACTAGCGGGGGGGGGAGATACGCAGTATTTT
CASSFGLAGGGDTQYF
>TRBV7-2|TRBJ1-5|.|.
TGTGCCAGCAGCTCCGGGGTCATAGGGAATCAGCCCCAGCATTTT
CASSSGVIGNQPQHF
>TRBV2|TRBJ2-1|.|.
TGTGCCAGCAGTGCCCCCCACAACTCCTACAATGAGCAGTTCTTC
CASSAPHNSYNEQFF
>TRBV6-6|TRBJ2-1|.|TRBD1
TGTGCCAGCAGTTACCGATCCGGGACAGAACTGTCTGAGCAGTTCTTC
CASSYRSGTELSEQFF
>TRBV9|TRBJ2-5|.|TRBD2
TGTGCCAGCAGCCCGCAGCGGGGCCAAGAGACCCAGTACTTC
CASSPQRGQETQYF
>TRBV28|TRBJ1-1|.|.
TGTGCCAGCAGTCCCCGGGGGGTAGTGAACACTGAAGCTTTCTTT
CASSPRGVVNTEAFF
>TRBV5-4|TRBJ2-3|.|TRBD2
TGTGCCAGCAGCCTGGGACTAGCGGGGGGGACTAGCACAGATACGCAGTATTTT
CASSLGLAGGTSTDTQYF
>TRBV5-1|TRBJ1-2|.|TRBD1
TGCGCCAGCAGTACACAGGGGGGAGGCTACACCTTC
CASSTQGGGYTF
>TRBV6-4|TRBJ2-1|.|.
TGTGCCAGCAGTGAAGGCAGCAGCGGTGAGCAGTTCTTC
CASSEGSSGEQFF
>TRBV6-1|TRBJ1-1|.|TRBD1
TGTGCCAGCAGTCGACAGGGGCCGGGGACTGAAGCTTTCTTT
CASSRQGPGTEAFF
>TRBV11-2|TRBJ2-1|.|TRBD2
TGTGCCAGCCGGGGGCTAGCGGGCTCCTACAATGAGCAGTTCTTC
CASRGLAGSYNEQFF
>TRBV5-4|TRBJ1-2|.|.
TGTGCCAGCAGCCAGGACAATGGCCTTGGCTACACCTTC
CASSQDNGLGYTF
>TRBV5-1|TRBJ2-3|.|TRBD2
TGCGCCAGCAGCCTGACTAGCGGGAGGCGCACAGATACGCAGTATTTT
CASSLTSGRRTDTQYF
>TRBV9|TRBJ1-5|.|TRBD1
TGTGCCAGCAGCGGACAGGGAAGCAATCAGCCCCAGCATTTT
CASSGQGSNQPQHF
>TRBV27|TRBJ2-3|once|.
TGTGCCAGCAGTTTAGCGGGGCCCACAGATACGCAGTATTTT
CASSLAGPTDTQYF
>TRBV27|TRBJ1-2|.|.
TGTGCCAGCAGTTTAGGGGGCTTCGCCTATGGCTACACCTTC
CASSLGGFAYGYTF
>TRBV6-1|TRBJ2-1|.|TRBD1
TGTGCCAGCAGGGACAGGGGCATCGCCTACAATGAGCAGTTCTTC
CASRDRGIAYNEQFF
>TRBV19|TRBJ1-3|.|.
TGTGCCAGTAGTCCGTGGGACAAAGGAAACACCATATATTTT
CASSPWDKGNTIYF
>TRBV11-1|TRBJ2-5|.|.
TGTGCCAGCAGCTTAGAGGCTGGGCTCGGGACCCAGTACTTC
CASSLEAGLGTQYF
>TRBV5-1|TRBJ2-2|.|TRBD2
TGCGCCAGCAGCTTGGCGGCTAGCGGAGGAGCCGGGGAGCTGTTTTTT
CASSLAASGGAGELFF
>TRBV6-5|TRBJ1-4|.|TRBD1
TGTGCCAGCAGTTGGGACAGATCAAGTGAAAAACTGTTTTTT
CASSWDRSSEKLFF
>TRBV2|TRBJ1-6|.|.
TGTGCCAGCACGTTACAGGGAAATTCACCCCTCCACTTT
CASTLQGNSPLHF
>TRBV28|TRBJ2-7|.|TRBD1
TGTGCCAGCAGTCCCCCAGGGGGCGACTACGAGCAGTACTTC
CASSPPGGDYEQYF